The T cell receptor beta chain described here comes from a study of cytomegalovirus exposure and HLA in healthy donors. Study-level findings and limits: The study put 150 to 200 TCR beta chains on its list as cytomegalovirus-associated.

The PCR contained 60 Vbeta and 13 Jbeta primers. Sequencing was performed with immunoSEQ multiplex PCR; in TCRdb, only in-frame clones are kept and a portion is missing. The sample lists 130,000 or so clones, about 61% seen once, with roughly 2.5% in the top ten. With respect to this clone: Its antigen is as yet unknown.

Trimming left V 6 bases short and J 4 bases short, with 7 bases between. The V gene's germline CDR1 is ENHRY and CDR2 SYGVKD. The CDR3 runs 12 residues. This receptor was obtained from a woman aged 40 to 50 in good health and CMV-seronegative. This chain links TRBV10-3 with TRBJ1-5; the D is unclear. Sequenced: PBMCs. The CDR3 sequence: CAIRGYNQPQHF. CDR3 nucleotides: TGTGCCATCAGGGGCTATAATCAGCCCCAGCATTTT.